Listed below are T cell receptor beta chains from one sample, sequenced in a study of T cells in Graves' hyperthyroidism and ophthalmopathy. TCRdb redid the calling of the multiplex PCR reads with MiXCR, one entry per CDR3 protein. The sample contains 650,000 to 850,000 distinct CDR3 sequences, approximately 18% of which appear only once. Source material: blood. The receptors come from a woman aged 45 to 65 with Graves' hyperthyroidism that later progressed to Graves' ophthalmopathy. The conserved cysteine and the conserved F or W are not part of the CDR3 here.

V gene	J gene	CDR3 protein
TRBV27	TRBJ1-5	ASSVGTGNSNQPQH
TRBV7-9	TRBJ1-5	ASSTGVSNQPQH
TRBV6-5	TRBJ1-1	ASSYSAQVNTEAF
TRBV30	TRBJ1-3	AWSPPASGNTIY
TRBV20-1	TRBJ1-5	SAGRRSSNQPQH
TRBV29-1	TRBJ1-4	SVEGSGAKLF
TRBV2	TRBJ1-3	ASSEEKSFSGNTIY
TRBV2	TRBJ1-1	ASSEFGGQGYTEAF
TRBV29-1	TRBJ1-2	SVLLEESNYGYT
TRBV7-6	TRBJ2-1	ASSLDRPSGGPYNEQF
TRBV24-1	TRBJ2-5	ATSDLVRGGETQY
TRBV7-3	TRBJ2-2	ASSSFPGGRTGELF
TRBV20-1	TRBJ2-1	SARDATTGRLADYNEQF
TRBV2	TRBJ1-4	ASRRQGYNEKLF
TRBV11-1	TRBJ1-1	ASSWNQENTEAF
TRBV20-1	TRBJ1-5	SARDRTNQPQH
TRBV20-1	TRBJ1-5	SARAGQGSNQPQH
TRBV19	TRBJ1-3	ASSPQVSGNTIY
TRBV3-1	TRBJ2-7	ASSQDLGQGYEQY
TRBV6-1	TRBJ2-3	ASSERVAGPSTDTQY
TRBV12-3/TRBV12-4	TRBJ2-3	ASSLIAGGTLYTDTQY
TRBV4-1	TRBJ1-2	ASSQEQGAIYGYT
TRBV7-8	TRBJ1-1	ASSLNSGDTEAF
TRBV12-3/TRBV12-4	TRBJ1-5	ASRPGHSNQPQH
TRBV3-1	TRBJ1-1	ASTPRSPGTEAF
TRBV19	TRBJ1-2	ASKPTTGDYGYT
TRBV2	TRBJ2-7	ASSEPGQLFSYEQY
TRBV7-3	TRBJ2-7	ASSPGRAREQY
TRBV14	TRBJ1-2	AGSQPKTGNYGYT
TRBV2	TRBJ1-5	ASSDMKNQPQH
TRBV18	TRBJ2-5	ASSPLGLGRDQGEQY
TRBV30	TRBJ1-6	AWRIGQNSPLH
TRBV3-1	TRBJ1-2	ASSQGANYYGYT
TRBV5-6	TRBJ1-1	ASSFVANTEAF
TRBV4-1	TRBJ1-2	ASSHLVSNYGYT
TRBV5-1	TRBJ2-1	ASSSRTSGGAGYNEQF
TRBV19	TRBJ2-2	ASSFTRQTGELF